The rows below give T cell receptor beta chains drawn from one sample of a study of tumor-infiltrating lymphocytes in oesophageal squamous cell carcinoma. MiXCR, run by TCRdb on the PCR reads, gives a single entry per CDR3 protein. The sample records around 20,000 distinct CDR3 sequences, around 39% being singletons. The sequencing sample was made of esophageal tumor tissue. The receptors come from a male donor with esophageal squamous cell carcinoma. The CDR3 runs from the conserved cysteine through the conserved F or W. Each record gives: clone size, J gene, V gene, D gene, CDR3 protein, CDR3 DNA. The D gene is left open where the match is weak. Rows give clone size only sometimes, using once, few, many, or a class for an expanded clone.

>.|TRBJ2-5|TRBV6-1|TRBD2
CASSDSGRETQYF
TGTGCCAGCAGTGATAGCGGGCGAGAGACCCAGTACTTC
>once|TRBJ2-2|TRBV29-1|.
CGGAENTGELFF
TGCGGGGGAGCGGAGAACACCGGGGAGCTGTTTTTT
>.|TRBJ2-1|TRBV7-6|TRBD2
CASSPSPSGRAINEQFF
TGTGCCAGCAGCCCTAGCCCTAGCGGGAGGGCCATCAATGAGCAGTTCTTC
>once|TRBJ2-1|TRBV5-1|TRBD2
CASSAGTSHPTQFF
TGCGCCAGCAGCGCCGGGACTAGCCACCCGACCCAGTTCTTC
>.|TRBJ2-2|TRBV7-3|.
CASSLGLAHTGELFF
TGTGCCAGCAGCTTAGGTCTAGCACACACCGGGGAGCTGTTTTTT
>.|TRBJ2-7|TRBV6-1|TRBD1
CASSAEGDRAYEQYF
TGTGCCAGCAGCGCCGAGGGAGACAGGGCCTACGAGCAGTACTTC
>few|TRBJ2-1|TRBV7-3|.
CASSQGSHNEQFF
TGTGCCAGCAGCCAAGGGAGCCACAATGAGCAGTTCTTC
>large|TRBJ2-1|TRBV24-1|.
CATRKGARDEQFF
TGTGCCACCAGGAAGGGAGCCAGGGATGAGCAGTTCTTC
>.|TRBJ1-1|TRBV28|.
CASSLGGSTGRTEAFF
TGTGCCAGCAGTTTAGGGGGGTCTACAGGGAGGACTGAAGCTTTCTTT
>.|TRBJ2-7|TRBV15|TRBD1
CVTSRVAGQAYEQYF
TGTGTCACCAGCAGAGTCGCTGGACAGGCCTACGAGCAGTACTTC
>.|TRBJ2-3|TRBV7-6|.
CASSKSGEVSRTDTQYF
TGTGCTAGCAGTAAATCCGGCGAAGTATCCCGCACAGATACGCAGTATTTT
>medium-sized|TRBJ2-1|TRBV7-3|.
CASSLGGIYNEQFF
TGTGCCAGCAGCTTAGGGGGGATTTACAATGAGCAGTTCTTC